Listed below are T cell receptor beta chains from one sample, sequenced in a study of resident and recirculating memory T cells in vitiligo. Repertoires were generated with immunoSEQ multiplex PCR, while TCRdb's copy carries only in-frame clones and drops some. The sample gives around 76,000 clones, roughly nine tenths of which show up once; around 4.6% is in the top ten. The specimen sequenced was blood. These receptors were obtained from a male donor with vitiligo. CDR3s include the opening cysteine and the closing phenylalanine or tryptophan. Size tells how often a clone was seen (once, few, many) or the class of an expanded clone, and some rows leave it out.

CDR3aa: CASSQVQGVNTEAFF
abundance: .
j_gene: TRBJ1-1
v_gene: TRBV4-2

CDR3aa: CASSHKGVGGYTF
abundance: .
j_gene: TRBJ1-2
v_gene: TRBV4-3

CDR3aa: CATSRGQGATSGANVLTF
abundance: .
j_gene: TRBJ2-6
v_gene: TRBV15

CDR3aa: CASSSRQGEYGYTF
abundance: .
j_gene: TRBJ1-2
v_gene: TRBV5-1

CDR3aa: CASRGAQGKEETQYF
abundance: .
j_gene: TRBJ2-5
v_gene: TRBV6-6

CDR3aa: CASSLVPQGGDTEAFF
abundance: .
j_gene: TRBJ1-1
v_gene: TRBV18

CDR3aa: CASSFLGVGDRGYEQYF
abundance: .
j_gene: TRBJ2-7
v_gene: TRBV11-2

CDR3aa: CASSYSTGYEAFF
abundance: .
j_gene: TRBJ1-1
v_gene: TRBV6-5

CDR3aa: CASSQSLAGGHRAEQYF
abundance: .
j_gene: TRBJ2-7
v_gene: TRBV4-3

CDR3aa: CASSRTGGSYGYTF
abundance: .
j_gene: TRBJ1-2
v_gene: TRBV25-1

CDR3aa: CASSQERGGSETQYF
abundance: .
j_gene: TRBJ2-5
v_gene: TRBV4-3

CDR3aa: CASRPGLAPDTQYF
abundance: .
j_gene: TRBJ2-3
v_gene: TRBV6-6

CDR3aa: CASSLEGAHNQPQHF
abundance: .
j_gene: TRBJ1-5
v_gene: TRBV7-2

CDR3aa: CASSPGQPNTEAFF
abundance: few
j_gene: TRBJ1-1
v_gene: TRBV28

CDR3aa: CASSSRDRPLEQYF
abundance: .
j_gene: TRBJ2-7
v_gene: TRBV11-3

CDR3aa: CASSVVGQGNTEAFF
abundance: .
j_gene: TRBJ1-1
v_gene: TRBV9

CDR3aa: CAIRPTGTGGSATEAFF
abundance: once
j_gene: TRBJ1-1
v_gene: TRBV10-3

CDR3aa: CASRTGPYSGANVLTF
abundance: .
j_gene: TRBJ2-6
v_gene: TRBV5-1

CDR3aa: CASFRRDRLRSYTF
abundance: .
j_gene: TRBJ1-2
v_gene: TRBV27

CDR3aa: CASSLGQPQETQYF
abundance: .
j_gene: TRBJ2-5
v_gene: TRBV5-1

CDR3aa: CASSGGLVADTQYF
abundance: .
j_gene: TRBJ2-3
v_gene: TRBV2

CDR3aa: CASTTGGKWLLEETQYF
abundance: .
j_gene: TRBJ2-5
v_gene: TRBV4-3

CDR3aa: CASSHSGTGGHEQYF
abundance: .
j_gene: TRBJ2-7
v_gene: TRBV28

CDR3aa: CATSRDKGTGRNTEAFF
abundance: few
j_gene: TRBJ1-1
v_gene: TRBV15

CDR3aa: CASVSRTGWTEAFF
abundance: .
j_gene: TRBJ1-1
v_gene: TRBV19

CDR3aa: CAGITGGDSYEQYF
abundance: .
j_gene: TRBJ2-7
v_gene: TRBV30

CDR3aa: CASSFGTGEVTEAFF
abundance: .
j_gene: TRBJ1-1
v_gene: TRBV6-6

CDR3aa: CASTFGLAVSETQYF
abundance: once
j_gene: TRBJ2-5
v_gene: TRBV10-1

CDR3aa: CASSLDRRGPGNEQFF
abundance: .
j_gene: TRBJ2-1
v_gene: TRBV7-2

CDR3aa: CASSFGEGRADRGYGYTF
abundance: .
j_gene: TRBJ1-2
v_gene: TRBV28

CDR3aa: CASGLDRGETQYF
abundance: .
j_gene: TRBJ2-5
v_gene: TRBV12-5

CDR3aa: CASSQDTDTEAFF
abundance: once
j_gene: TRBJ1-1
v_gene: TRBV4-3

CDR3aa: CASSQGFPTGGLETQYF
abundance: .
j_gene: TRBJ2-5
v_gene: TRBV4-2

CDR3aa: CASSATSGRAKNIQYF
abundance: .
j_gene: TRBJ2-4
v_gene: TRBV7-8

CDR3aa: CASRPSWGDSNQPQHF
abundance: .
j_gene: TRBJ1-5
v_gene: TRBV27

CDR3aa: CASSGGRTGGMTQYF
abundance: .
j_gene: TRBJ2-3
v_gene: TRBV25-1

CDR3aa: CASSLGRGGQYQETQYF
abundance: .
j_gene: TRBJ2-5
v_gene: TRBV5-1

CDR3aa: CASSELSSGVNEQFF
abundance: .
j_gene: TRBJ2-1
v_gene: TRBV2

CDR3aa: CASHPAGGPETQYF
abundance: once
j_gene: TRBJ2-5
v_gene: TRBV2

CDR3aa: CASSTSGGNTEAFF
abundance: .
j_gene: TRBJ1-1
v_gene: TRBV19

CDR3aa: CASSYSAEETQYF
abundance: .
j_gene: TRBJ2-5
v_gene: TRBV6-6

CDR3aa: CASGLVPLAGRGQGVIYNEQFF
abundance: .
j_gene: TRBJ2-1
v_gene: TRBV12-5

CDR3aa: CASSPSGDTQYF
abundance: .
j_gene: TRBJ2-3
v_gene: TRBV14

CDR3aa: CASSLAGWGTEAFF
abundance: .
j_gene: TRBJ1-1
v_gene: TRBV7-3

CDR3aa: CASSQVDLGLATYNEQFF
abundance: .
j_gene: TRBJ2-1
v_gene: TRBV4-1

CDR3aa: CASSYSSVKPGAFF
abundance: .
j_gene: TRBJ1-1
v_gene: TRBV6-5

CDR3aa: CASTTTGYDYGYTF
abundance: .
j_gene: TRBJ1-2
v_gene: TRBV6-1

CDR3aa: CASSLERGSTSGNTIYF
abundance: .
j_gene: TRBJ1-3
v_gene: TRBV11-2

CDR3aa: CASSLTANYGYTF
abundance: .
j_gene: TRBJ1-2
v_gene: TRBV5-4

CDR3aa: CASSLEADSRFQPQHF
abundance: once
j_gene: TRBJ1-5
v_gene: TRBV7-9

CDR3aa: CASRTAGNEQFF
abundance: .
j_gene: TRBJ2-1
v_gene: TRBV7-9

CDR3aa: CASSLLAGGPNEQFF
abundance: .
j_gene: TRBJ2-1
v_gene: TRBV6-4

CDR3aa: CASSPNPDYQPQHF
abundance: few
j_gene: TRBJ1-5
v_gene: TRBV9

CDR3aa: CASSPGTSGEQETQYF
abundance: .
j_gene: TRBJ2-5
v_gene: TRBV7-3

CDR3aa: CATSRDPFTGTGLRSYTF
abundance: .
j_gene: TRBJ1-2
v_gene: TRBV15

CDR3aa: CASSLGLAGAGTDTQYF
abundance: .
j_gene: TRBJ2-3
v_gene: TRBV5-1